The entry that follows covers one T cell receptor (beta chain) sequence. The record originates from a study of shared clonotypes between healthy human individuals. Sequencing was performed with immunoSEQ multiplex PCR; in TCRdb, only in-frame clones are kept and a portion is missing. The sample carries 2.5 million or so clones, more than 90% recorded once. The CDR3 totals 16 residues. V lost 6 bases to trimming and J lost 1 base; unmatched junction nucleotides: 9. The V gene's germline CDR1 is SNHLY and CDR2 FYNNEI. The chain links TRBV2 to TRBJ1-5, with 7 bases identical to TRBD1. The specimen sequenced was naive CD4+ T cells sorted from blood. As to subset: CD45RA+ positively selected. This receptor was obtained from a man younger than 35 in good health. The DNA for the CDR3 is TGTGCCAGCAGCCGGGGGAGGGGGCTCAGCAATCAGCCCCAGCATTTT. It encodes CASSRGRGLSNQPQHF.